This T cell receptor beta chain was sequenced during a study of blood T cell repertoires in COVID-19. Study background: Acute-phase and convalescent COVID-19 samples originated in the United States, Italy and Spain.

V dropped 3 bases and J dropped 8 bases, with 13 bases sitting between them. This CDR3 region has 13 residues. Germline V lookup: CDR1 SGHAT, CDR2 FQNNGV. Assay used: immunoSEQ multiplex PCR; TCRdb lists only in-frame clones, some missing. The sample contains about 120,000 clones, roughly four fifths of which appear only once. The chain is built from TRBV11-2 and TRBJ1-1; D gene uncertain. This TCR was recovered from a woman aged 55-70 years with acute or convalescent COVID-19. Sequenced input: peripheral blood. The CDR3 DNA reads TGTGCCAGCAGCTTTTTATTTAGACAAGAAGCTTTCTTT. It is translated as CASSFLFRQEAFF.